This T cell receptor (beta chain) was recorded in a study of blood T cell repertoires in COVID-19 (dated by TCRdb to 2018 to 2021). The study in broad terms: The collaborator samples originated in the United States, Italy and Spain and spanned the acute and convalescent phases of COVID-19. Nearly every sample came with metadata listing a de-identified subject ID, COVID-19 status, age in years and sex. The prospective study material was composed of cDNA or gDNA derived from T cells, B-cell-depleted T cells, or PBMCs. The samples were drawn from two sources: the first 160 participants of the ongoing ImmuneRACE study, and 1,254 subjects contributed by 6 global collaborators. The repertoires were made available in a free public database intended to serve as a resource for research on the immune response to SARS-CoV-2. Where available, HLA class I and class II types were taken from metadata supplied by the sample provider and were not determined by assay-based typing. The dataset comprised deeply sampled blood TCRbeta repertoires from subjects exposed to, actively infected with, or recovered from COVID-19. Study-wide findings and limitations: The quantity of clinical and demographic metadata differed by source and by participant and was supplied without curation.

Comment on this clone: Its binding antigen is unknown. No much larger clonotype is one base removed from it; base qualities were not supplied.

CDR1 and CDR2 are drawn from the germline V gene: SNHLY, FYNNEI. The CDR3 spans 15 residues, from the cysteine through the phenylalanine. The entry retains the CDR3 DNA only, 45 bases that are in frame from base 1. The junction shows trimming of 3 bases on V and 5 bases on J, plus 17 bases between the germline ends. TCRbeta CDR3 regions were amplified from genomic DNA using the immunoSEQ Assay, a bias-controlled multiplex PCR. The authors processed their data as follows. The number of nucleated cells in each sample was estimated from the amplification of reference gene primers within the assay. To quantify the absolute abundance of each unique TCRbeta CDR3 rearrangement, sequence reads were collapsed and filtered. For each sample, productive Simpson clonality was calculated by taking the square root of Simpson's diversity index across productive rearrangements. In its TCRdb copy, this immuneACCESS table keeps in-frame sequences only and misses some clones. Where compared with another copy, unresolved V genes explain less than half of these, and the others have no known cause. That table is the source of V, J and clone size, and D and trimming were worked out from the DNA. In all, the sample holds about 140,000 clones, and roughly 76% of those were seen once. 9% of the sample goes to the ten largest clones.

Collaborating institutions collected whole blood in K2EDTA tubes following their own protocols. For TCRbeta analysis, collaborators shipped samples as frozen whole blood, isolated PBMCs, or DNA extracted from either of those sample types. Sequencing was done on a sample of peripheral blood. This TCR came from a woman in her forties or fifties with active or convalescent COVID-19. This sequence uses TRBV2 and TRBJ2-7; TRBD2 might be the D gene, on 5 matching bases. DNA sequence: TGTGCCAGCAGTGAGTCAAAGCGGAGATTCGACGAGCAGTACTTC. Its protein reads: CASSESKRRFDEQYF.